This T cell receptor (gamma chain) was sequenced during a study of intestinal T cells in coeliac disease. General observations from the study: With TRG, roughly 94% of biopsies (most of the 54) were classified correctly.

The TRG library came from approximately 0.2 ug of biopsy DNA amplified with LymphoTrack primers. TCRdb re-called the multiplex PCR reads through CATT. This table holds some 390 gamma-chain clones, 44% found once. Of note for this clone: Its antigen is undetermined. TCRdb shows a much larger clone's protein in place of this DNA's translation, and the two differ at residue 4, likely through a read error; the protein shown is translated from the DNA.

Germline loops: CDR1 VTNTFY, CDR2 YDVSTARD (reference sequence). The CDR3 has 15 amino acids. Each case's genomic DNA was extracted from ten 5-µm formalin-fixed paraffin-embedded scrolls. The receptor comes from a human donor who served as a control with a normal duodenal biopsy, not a healthy volunteer. V usage is TRGV3 and J usage is TRGJ1 or TRGJ2. The sample comprised a duodenal biopsy. The CDR3 bases are TGTGCCACCCGGGACACGACTACTGTTTATTATAAGAAACTCTTT. This translates into CATRDTTTVYYKKLF.